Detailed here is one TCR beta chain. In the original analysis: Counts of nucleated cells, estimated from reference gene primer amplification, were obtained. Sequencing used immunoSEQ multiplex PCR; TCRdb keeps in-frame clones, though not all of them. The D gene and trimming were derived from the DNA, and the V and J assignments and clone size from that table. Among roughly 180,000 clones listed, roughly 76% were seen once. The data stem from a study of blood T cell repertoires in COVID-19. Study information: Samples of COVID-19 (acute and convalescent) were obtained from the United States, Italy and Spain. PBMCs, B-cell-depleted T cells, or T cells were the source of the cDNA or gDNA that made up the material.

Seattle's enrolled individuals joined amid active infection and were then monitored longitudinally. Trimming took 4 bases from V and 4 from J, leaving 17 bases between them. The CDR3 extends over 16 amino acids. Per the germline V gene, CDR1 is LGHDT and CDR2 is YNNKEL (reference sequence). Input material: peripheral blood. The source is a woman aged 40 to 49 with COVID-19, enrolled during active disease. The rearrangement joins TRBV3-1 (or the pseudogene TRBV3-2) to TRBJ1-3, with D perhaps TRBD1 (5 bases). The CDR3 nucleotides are TGTGCCAGCAGCCCTAGGGGCAGCCTCATCGGAAACACCATATATTTT. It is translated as CASSPRGSLIGNTIYF.